One and the same sample provided the 20 T cell receptor beta chains below, sequenced in a study of regulatory T cells in long-lasting Graves disease. For TCR beta, libraries came from iRepertoire HTBI primers and Arm-PCR of CDR3 regions. TCRdb re-analysed the multiplex PCR reads in MiXCR, keeping a single row per CDR3 protein. The sample contains about 400,000 distinct CDR3 sequences, about 20% of which appear only once. The time point: persistent/refractory GD, antithyroid drugs over 5 years with positive TRAb. PBMC RNA was the source of the TCR library. The source was peripheral blood mononuclear cells (PBMCs), collected when the disease was refractory, from a patient treated with antithyroid drugs. The receptors were gathered from a female donor with Graves disease.

The V gene is TRBV7-2, the J gene TRBJ1-6; D is possibly TRBD1 (5 bases). The germline V gene has CDR1 SGHTA and CDR2 FQGNSA. V was trimmed by 5 bases and J by 7 bases, leaving 15 bases between them. CDR3 length: 15 amino acids. The DNA for the CDR3 is TGTGCCAGCAGCAGAACCGGGACGGGGAATTCACCCCTCCACTTT. Translation: CASSRTGTGNSPLHF.

The V call is TRBV28, the J call TRBJ1-5; 8 bases line up with TRBD1. There are 13 residues in the CDR3. The junction had 3 bases not matched to a gene; V was cut back by 6 bases and J by 5 bases. In germline, CDR1 is MDHEN, CDR2 SYDVKM. The CDR3 region has the DNA TGTGCCAGCAGGGACAGGGCGGATCAGCCCCAGCATTTT. Amino acid sequence: CASRDRADQPQHF.

This clonotype has only one observation. The V and J genes are TRBV4-1 and TRBJ1-4; D may be TRBD1 (5 bases). CDR3 length: 13 amino acids. Germline V gene data show CDR1 as MGHRA and CDR2 as YSYEKL. The V gene lost 5 bases and the J gene lost 8 bases, with 12 bases spanning the gap. CDR3 sequence (DNA): TGCGCCAGCAGCTACGGGGACGGCGAAAAACTGTTTTTT. Its translation is CASSYGDGEKLFF.

This clonotype appeared many times. The chain links TRBV3-1 to TRBJ1-2; no clear D. Trimming took 0 bases from V and 4 from J, leaving 15 bases between them. This CDR3 is built from 16 residues. From germline, CDR1 is LGHDT and CDR2 YNNKEL (reference sequence). The CDR3 DNA follows: TGTGCCAGCAGCCAAGATCTTCTGGGTCAACTCTATGGCTACACCTTC. This codes for CASSQDLLGQLYGYTF.

This sequence joins TRBV4-1 and TRBJ2-7; tentative D call: TRBD1 (6 bases). Germline V gives CDR1 MGHRA, CDR2 YSYEKL. Trimming removed 3 bases at V and 4 bases at J, with 13 bases between. This CDR3 region has 14 residues. The CDR3 nucleotides read TGCGCCAGCAGCCAGGCCGGACAGTTTTACGAGCAGTACTTC. As protein: CASSQAGQFYEQYF.

This clonotype was counted between two and nine times. The chain links TRBV10-3 to TRBJ2-7; the match to TRBD2 covers 9 bases. Looked up from germline, CDR1 is ENHRY and CDR2 is SYGVKD. Trimming cost V 2 bases and J 10 bases; bases outside gene matches: 12. The CDR3 totals 15 residues. The CDR3 coding sequence is TGTGCCATCAGTGAGCAGACTAGCGGAGGGGGAAAACAGTACTTC. It is translated as CAISEQTSGGGKQYF.

V gene TRBV7-8 combines with J gene TRBJ1-3; TRBD1 is a possible D gene (5 bases). The V end was cut by 1 base, the J end by 3 bases, with 10 bases between. The V gene's germline CDR1 is SGHVS and CDR2 FQNEAQ. This CDR3 is built from 15 residues. The CDR3 sequence: CASSLVRGIGNTIYF. The CDR3 DNA reads as TGTGCCAGCAGCTTAGTTCGGGGGATTGGAAACACCATATATTTT.

The table lists this clonotype with many counts. The chain uses TRBV30 and TRBJ2-7; D is uncertain. CDR3 length: 12 residues. V lost 0 bases to trimming and J lost 3 bases, with 6 bases between them. CDR1 and CDR2 from the germline V gene are GTSNPN and SVGIG (reference sequence). CDR3: CAWSVGHYEQYF. DNA for the CDR3: TGTGCCTGGAGTGTTGGGCACTACGAGCAGTACTTC.

This clonotype was seen at least ten times. The chain combines TRBV30 with TRBJ2-7; possible D gene TRBD1, 6 bases. This CDR3 spans 12 amino acids. From germline, CDR1 is GTSNPN and CDR2 SVGIG (reference sequence). Trimming pared 4 bases from V and 7 bases from J, leaving 14 bases between. The CDR3 sequence: CAWMRSRGEQYF. DNA for the CDR3: TGTGCCTGGATGAGGTCTAGGGGGGAGCAGTACTTC.

The chain joins TRBV5-4 to TRBJ2-3; D is perhaps TRBD1 (6 bases). Germline CDR1 and CDR2: SGHNT and YYREEE (reference sequence). The length of the CDR3 is 15 residues. V lost 1 base to trimming and J lost 2 bases, with 11 bases between them. Here the CDR3 DNA reads TGTGCCAGCAGCTTGAGACAGGAGATCACAGATACGCAGTATTTT. The encoded protein is CASSLRQEITDTQYF.

This clonotype was seen a handful of times. V gene TRBV20-1 combines with J gene TRBJ1-5, with D uncertain. Germline CDR1 reads DFQATT; CDR2 reads SNEGSKA (reference sequence). CDR3 length: 15 amino acids. The ends were cut back, 0 bases at V and 3 bases at J, with 12 bases in the middle. This chain's CDR3 is CSARDLSSFNQPQHF. Here the CDR3 DNA reads TGCAGTGCTAGAGATTTGTCCAGCTTCAATCAGCCCCAGCATTTT.

This chain links TRBV19 with TRBJ2-7; the match to TRBD1 covers 10 bases. Germline lookup yields CDR1 LNHDA and CDR2 SQIVND (reference sequence). This CDR3 has 16 residues. V trimming: 1 base; J trimming: 2 bases; junction bases outside the gene matches: 5. CDR3 nucleotides: TGTGCCAGTAGTATAGGACAAGGACAGGGGGCCTACGAGCAGTACTTC. Its protein is CASSIGQGQGAYEQYF.

This clonotype showed up many times. J is TRBJ1-5 and V is TRBV20-1; D perhaps matches TRBD1 (5 bases). CDR3 length equals 14 residues. Looked up from germline, CDR1 is DFQATT and CDR2 is SNEGSKA (reference sequence). Trimming cost V 3 bases and J 4 bases, with 13 bases left between them. The CDR3 here is CSASSYRQNQPQHF. In DNA form, the CDR3 reads TGCAGTGCTAGTTCGTACAGGCAGAATCAGCCCCAGCATTTT.

A few counts support this clonotype. V gene TRBV27 combines with J gene TRBJ2-6, with 12 bases aligning to TRBD2. Per germline, CDR1 MNHEY and CDR2 SMNVEV (reference sequence). V was pared by 4 bases and J by 0 bases, with 10 bases of the junction left unmatched. The CDR3 length is 20 residues. In DNA, the CDR3 is TGTGCCAGCAGTTCTAGCGGGAGGGCCCGTCTAAGCTCTGGGGCCAACGTCCTGACTTTC. Its translation: CASSSSGRARLSSGANVLTF. The complete variable domain, with remaining parts taken from reference TRBV27 and TRBJ2-6, reads EAQVTQNPRYLITVTGKKLTVTCSQNMNHEYMSWYRQDPGLGLRQIYYSMNVEVTDKGDVPEGYKVSRKEKRNFPLILESPSPNQTSLYFCASSSSGRARLSSGANVLTFGAGSRLTVL.

J is TRBJ2-4 and V is TRBV7-8, with D possibly being TRBD2 (6 bases). CDR1 is SGHVS, CDR2 FQNEAQ, per germline. This CDR3 contains 17 residues. The V gene lost 6 bases and the J gene lost 0 bases, with 18 bases spanning the gap. The CDR3: CASSFMEGIGAKNIQYF. DNA of the CDR3: TGTGCCAGCAGTTTTATGGAGGGTATAGGAGCCAAAAACATTCAGTACTTC.

This clonotype was counted a few times. The chain employs TRBV29-1 and TRBJ1-2, with 9 bases that match TRBD1. V shed 5 bases, J shed 8 bases, and the junction held 6 bases outside the gene matches. The V gene's germline CDR1 is SQVTM and CDR2 ANQGSEA. The CDR3 runs to 12 residues. CDR3 protein: CSVLLGTGGYTF. CDR3 DNA: TGCAGCGTTCTCCTGGGGACAGGGGGCTACACCTTC.

This clonotype has ten or more counts. The chain has TRBV24-1 and TRBJ2-7; D possibly corresponds to TRBD1 (5 bases). V was trimmed by 0 bases and J by 6 bases, leaving 11 bases between them. The CDR3 has 14 residues. CDR1 is KGHDR, CDR2 SFDVKD, per germline. CDR3 bases: TGTGCCACCAGTGATTTGGACAGTCCCTTCGAGCAGTACTTC. Amino acids: CATSDLDSPFEQYF.

Remarks on this clonotype: Just one base apart from a much larger clone, this may be a read error. The V call is TRBV6-2 or TRBV6-3, the J call TRBJ1-1, with no clear D. CDR3 length: 14 amino acids. Germline loops: CDR1 MNHEY, CDR2 SVGEGT. The CDR3 here is CASSYGGRNAEAFF. The CDR3 nucleotides are TGTGCCAGCAGTTACGGCGGTAGGAACGCTGAAGCTTTCTTT.

The chain combines TRBV6-2 or TRBV6-3 with TRBJ2-1; D ambiguous. V lost 5 bases and J 3 bases, leaving 8 bases between the germline ends. Germline CDR1 is MNHEY and CDR2 is SVGEGT. CDR3 length: 13 amino acids. The CDR3 here is CASSEAVYNEQFF. CDR3 sequence (DNA): TGTGCCAGCAGTGAAGCAGTCTACAATGAGCAGTTCTTC.

This clonotype was picked up many times. V usage is TRBV28 and J usage is TRBJ1-4; possibly TRBD1 for D (5 bases). This CDR3 has 14 amino acids. Trimming shortened V by 5 bases and J by 7 bases, and 14 bases separated the two germline ends. Germline-derived CDR1 and CDR2 are MDHEN and SYDVKM. This CDR3 is CASSQTLRGEKLFF. CDR3 DNA: TGTGCCAGCAGTCAGACACTTAGGGGTGAAAAACTGTTTTTT.